This T cell receptor (beta chain) derives from a study of blood T cell repertoires in COVID-19. The data were produced by immunoSEQ multiplex PCR, yet TCRdb's version contains in-frame clones alone and is incomplete. The sample records around 270,000 clones, about 89% being singletons. This CDR3 has 15 amino acids. Looked up from germline, CDR1 is SGHTA and CDR2 is FQGTGA. The junction had 5 bases not matched to a gene; V was cut back by 4 bases and J by 2 bases. The TCR was taken from a man aged 25-40 years with acute or convalescent COVID-19. The sample taken for sequencing was peripheral blood. The chain carries TRBV7-3 and TRBJ2-3; 8 nucleotides match TRBD1. DNA for the CDR3: TGTGCCAGCAGCTCCGGACAGGGCAACACAGATACGCAGTATTTT. It encodes CASSSGQGNTDTQYF. The complete variable domain, with remaining parts taken from reference TRBV7-3 and TRBJ2-3, reads GAGVSQTPSNKVTEKGKYVELRCDPISGHTALYWYRQSLGQGPEFLIYFQGTGAADDSGLPNDRFFAVRPEGSVSTLKIQRTERGDSAVYLCASSSGQGNTDTQYFGPGTRLTVL.